This record concerns one T cell receptor (beta chain) sequence. Its cognate antigen has yet to be identified. Base qualities are not recorded, but no much larger clone differs from it by a single base. The data derive from a study of post-analysis software for immune sequencing data (dated by TCRdb to the mid-2010s). About the investigation overall: The recorded disease courses included relapsing-remitting, secondary progressive and progressive-relapsing multiple sclerosis, and some patients had no subtype annotation. Patient repertoires were compared against ten to twelve previously published healthy control repertoires from donors aged roughly 6 to 28 years. A subset of samples was prepared in parallel using single-end sample barcoding, then pooled and co-amplified after Illumina adapter ligation.

The protocol used for the library was PCR. The listed sequencing device is Illumina HiSeq 2500. To reduce PCR and sequencing biases, unique molecular identifiers were built into the TCR beta cDNA libraries. Every 1 to 10 million input T cells yielded some 500,000 cDNA molecules, meaning each molecule approximated one T cell. The same protocol used for the earlier healthy control dataset was applied to prepare and sequence the patient libraries. Samples belonging to the same batch were prepared together, multiplexed and sequenced on a shared HiSeq lane. In the paper's pipeline: MIGEC handled the raw barcoded reads, throwing out single-read molecular identifier groups before consensus assembly and CDR3 extraction. VDJtools was used for post-analysis of the clonotype tables, with diversity normalized by down-sampling every dataset to the smallest sample size. To correct batch-related cross-sample contamination, repertoire overlap clustering matched CDR3 amino acid sequences but not nucleotide sequences. TCRdb reworked the public reads: Q25 trimming with fastp, MiXCR clone assembly, productive beta chains retained. Rows merge per CDR3 protein into single entries with the most common DNA and genes. Here the V and J calls rest on TCRdb's processing, not on the authors' analysis. Counted in this sample were about 540,000 distinct CDR3 sequences; around a third of them appeared once. The ten most abundant clones make up 6% of the sample.

To demonstrate the VDJtools post-analysis software, the study profiled TCR beta repertoires from the peripheral blood of around 13 young patients with multiple sclerosis. The patients with multiple sclerosis were children and adolescents between about 6 and 16 years of age. Here is what the overall study found, with its caveats: Normalized Chao1 diversity was significantly lower in multiple sclerosis patients than controls, suggesting substantial peripheral T-cell clonal expansion. The control group was slightly older than the multiple sclerosis patient group. Strong co-clustering of samples prepared in the same batch was shown by direct clustering with F measure, prompting a batch-effect correction. Roughly 5 TRBV segments, including TRBV5-6, TRBV5-1 and TRBV20-1, were significantly more frequent in patients than controls.

The CDR3 runs 15 amino acids, cysteine and phenylalanine included. Just the 45-base CDR3 DNA is kept, in frame starting at base 1. V ends up 5 bases short and J 2 bases short, with an unmatched junction base count of 5. Looking up the germline V gene yields CDR1 MDHEN and CDR2 SYDVKM. Sequences were obtained from blood. This receptor was identified in a girl between 2 and 17 years old with multiple sclerosis. The chain links TRBV28 with TRBJ2-7, and 11 junctional nucleotides match TRBD2. The CDR3 reads as follows: CASSQTSGAPYEQYF. The nucleotides are TGTGCCAGCAGTCAGACTAGCGGGGCTCCCTACGAGCAGTACTTC.